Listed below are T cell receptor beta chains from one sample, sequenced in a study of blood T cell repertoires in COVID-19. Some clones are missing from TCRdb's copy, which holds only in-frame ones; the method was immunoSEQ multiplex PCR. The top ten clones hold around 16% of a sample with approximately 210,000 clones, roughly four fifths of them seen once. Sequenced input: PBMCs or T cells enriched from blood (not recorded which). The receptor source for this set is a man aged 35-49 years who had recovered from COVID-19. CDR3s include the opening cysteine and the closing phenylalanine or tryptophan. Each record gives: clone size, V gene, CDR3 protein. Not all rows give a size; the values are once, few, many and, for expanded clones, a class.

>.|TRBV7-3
CASSLTTGTEQYF
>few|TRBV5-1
CASSPPGLPLAYF
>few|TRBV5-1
CASIQRGENEQFF
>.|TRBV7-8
CASSSYTGGYEQYF
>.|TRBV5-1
CASAPPGSTNEQFF
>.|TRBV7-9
CASSFVGGDTEAFF
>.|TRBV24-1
CATSQTRGSTDTQYF
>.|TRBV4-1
CASSQGAGASKPQHF
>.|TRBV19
CASSVGNIYNEQFF
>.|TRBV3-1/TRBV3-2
CASSPLRLAQRTDTQYF
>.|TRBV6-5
CASSYSGTGVGNTIYF
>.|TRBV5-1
CASSFEGPSSYEQYF
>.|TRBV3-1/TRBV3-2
CASSQDRGREQYF
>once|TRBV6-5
CATSTGGANYGYTF
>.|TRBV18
CASSKGGTSGKNEQFF
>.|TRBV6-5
CASRTGNQPQHF